The 24 T cell receptor beta chains presented below share a single source sample, sequenced in a study of blood T cell repertoires in COVID-19. TCRdb's copy holds only in-frame clones and misses some; the assay was immunoSEQ multiplex PCR. The repertoire consists of 70,000 or so clones, with 75% to 80% occurring once and the leading ten covering more than 40%. The sample taken for sequencing was peripheral blood. These TCRs come from a human donor in a cohort sampled during active COVID-19.

This clone was observed a handful of times. The V and J genes are TRBV14 and TRBJ1-2, with D uncertain. The germline V gene has CDR1 SGHDN and CDR2 FVKESK. CDR3 length: 15 amino acids. Trimming stripped 0 bases from V and 4 bases from J, with 12 bases between. The CDR3 DNA reads as TGTGCCAGCAGCCAAGATCCTACTACCTTCTATGGCTACACCTTC. Translation: CASSQDPTTFYGYTF. The full variable domain, in which reference TRBV14 and TRBJ1-2 provide the parts outside the CDR3, is EAGVTQFPSHSVIEKGQTVTLRCDPISGHDNLYWYRRVMGKEIKFLLHFVKESKQDESGMPNNRFLAERTGGTYSTLKVQPAELEDSGVYFCASSQDPTTFYGYTFGSGTRLTVV.

The rearrangement uses TRBV3-1 (or the pseudogene TRBV3-2) and TRBJ2-7; D uncertain. This CDR3 is built from 14 residues. Germline V lookup: CDR1 LGHDT, CDR2 YNNKEL (reference sequence). Trimming stripped 0 bases from V and 6 bases from J, with 12 bases between. CDR3 nucleotide sequence: TGTGCCAGCAGCCAAGATGATTCAGTTGCCGAGCAGTACTTC. Its translation is CASSQDDSVAEQYF.

The table lists this clone with a count of one. This chain links TRBV5-1 with TRBJ1-6; 8 bases agree with TRBD1. CDR3 size: 15 residues. The junction had 0 bases not matched to a gene; V was cut back by 0 bases and J by 4 bases. Germline V gene sequence: CDR1 SGHRS, CDR2 YFSETQ. CDR3 nucleotide sequence: TGCGCCAGCAGCTTGGGACAGGGGTATAATTCACCCCTCCACTTT. This translates into CASSLGQGYNSPLHF. The full variable domain, completed using reference TRBV5-1 and TRBJ1-6, is KAGVTQTPRYLIKTRGQQVTLSCSPISGHRSVSWYQQTPGQGLQFLFEYFSETQRNKGNFPGRFSGRQFSNSRSEMNVSTLELGDSALYLCASSLGQGYNSPLHFGNGTRLTVT.

This clone was picked up one time. The chain combines TRBV9 with TRBJ1-3; D perhaps matches TRBD1 (6 bases). The CDR3 sequence is 18 residues long. Germline V CDR1 and CDR2: SGDLS, YYNGEE. The V and J ends lost 2 bases and 0 bases respectively, with 18 bases between them. CDR3 in amino acids: CASSVEPTGTFSGNTIYF. The CDR3 coding sequence is TGTGCCAGCAGCGTTGAGCCGACAGGAACCTTCTCTGGAAACACCATATATTTT.

The chain uses TRBV2 and TRBJ2-2; TRBD1 aligns across 11 bases. Germline CDR1 is SNHLY and CDR2 is FYNNEI. The CDR3 sequence is 15 residues long. The ends lost 6 bases at V and 4 bases at J; junction bases unmatched: 4. The CDR3 reads CASSFGTGGTGELFF. DNA for the CDR3: TGTGCCAGCAGCTTTGGGACAGGGGGCACCGGGGAGCTGTTTTTT. Variable domain in full (rest from reference TRBV2 and TRBJ2-2): EPEVTQTPSHQVTQMGQEVILRCVPISNHLYFYWYRQILGQKVEFLVSFYNNEISEKSEIFDDQFSVERPDGSNFTLKIRSTKLEDSAMYFCASSFGTGGTGELFFGEGSRLTVL.

The chain has TRBV3-1 (or the pseudogene TRBV3-2) and TRBJ1-2, with D unclear. The CDR3 loop spans 12 amino acids. V was clipped by 1 base and J by 7 bases, with 7 bases between them. CDR1 is LGHDT, CDR2 YNNKEL, per germline (reference sequence). Here the CDR3 DNA reads TGTGCCAGCAGCCAAGCACAACGTGGCTACACCTTC. Residues: CASSQAQRGYTF.

The chain carries TRBV7-8 and TRBJ2-3, with TRBD1 matching over 10 bases. This CDR3 region has 15 residues. CDR1 and CDR2 (germline): SGHVS, FQNEAQ. The ends lost 4 bases at V and 0 bases at J; junction bases unmatched: 1. CDR3 in DNA: TGTGCCAGCAGCTGGGACAGGGGTAGCACAGATACGCAGTATTTT. Translated, it gives CASSWDRGSTDTQYF.

The genes are TRBV2 and TRBJ1-3; no firm D call. This CDR3 comprises 14 residues. V lost 1 base to trimming and J lost 3 bases, with 7 bases between them. Germline lookup yields CDR1 SNHLY and CDR2 FYNNEI. CDR3 nucleotide sequence: TGTGCCAGCAGTGAAGGGTTACTTGGAAACACCATATATTTT. This translates into CASSEGLLGNTIYF. Full variable domain (rest looked up from reference TRBV2 and TRBJ1-3): EPEVTQTPSHQVTQMGQEVILRCVPISNHLYFYWYRQILGQKVEFLVSFYNNEISEKSEIFDDQFSVERPDGSNFTLKIRSTKLEDSAMYFCASSEGLLGNTIYFGEGSWLTVV.

V usage is TRBV27 and J usage is TRBJ2-7, with 11 nucleotides matching TRBD2. Germline assignment: CDR1 MNHEY and CDR2 SMNVEV (reference sequence). The CDR3 is 16 residues long. Trimming cost V 2 bases and J 2 bases; bases outside gene matches: 5. The CDR3 is CASSLRLAGGPYEQYF. The CDR3 nucleotides are TGTGCCAGCAGTTTAAGGCTAGCGGGGGGCCCCTACGAGCAGTACTTC.

This clone has just a few counts. This chain joins TRBV15 and TRBJ2-7; 7 bases map to TRBD1. J lost 3 bases, V lost 0 bases, and 2 bases had no gene match. Germline loops: CDR1 LNHNV, CDR2 YYDKDF (reference sequence). The CDR3 contains 14 residues. CDR3 loop: CATSREGQNYEQYF. In DNA form, the CDR3 reads TGTGCCACCAGCAGAGAGGGACAGAACTACGAGCAGTACTTC.

In its sample, this clone was seen a few times. The chain recombines TRBV28 with TRBJ2-7; no definite D call. CDR1 and CDR2 (germline): MDHEN, SYDVKM. V was cut by 2 bases and J by 2 bases, with 4 bases left in between. The CDR3 is 12 residues long. CDR3 bases: TGTGCCAGCAGTTTACTAGCCTACGAGCAGTACTTC. This codes for CASSLLAYEQYF.

The chain uses TRBV28 and TRBJ1-5, with D unclear. Germline CDR1 is MDHEN and CDR2 is SYDVKM. V lost 7 bases, J lost 1 base, and 8 bases lay in between. The CDR3 has 13 residues. The CDR3 DNA reads TGTGCCAGCACTGTCGGGAGCAATCAGCCCCAGCATTTT. Its protein is CASTVGSNQPQHF.

J is TRBJ1-1 and V is TRBV3-1 (or the pseudogene TRBV3-2); 8 nucleotides agree with TRBD1. Germline V lookup: CDR1 LGHDT, CDR2 YNNKEL (reference sequence). V gave up 4 bases and J gave up 3 bases; unmatched junction bases: 7. The CDR3 has 15 residues. CDR3 residues: CASSLLDRVDTEAFF. CDR3 coding DNA: TGTGCCAGCAGCCTACTGGACAGGGTTGACACTGAAGCTTTCTTT.

DNA for the CDR3: TGTGCCAGCAGTTACTCGAGCCGATCTGGGGCCAACGTCCTGACTTTC. Translated, it gives CASSYSSRSGANVLTF. The chain is built from TRBV6-5 and TRBJ2-6; no firm D call. Germline CDR1 is MNHEY and CDR2 is SVGAGI. The CDR3 is 16 amino acids. Trimming took off 0 bases at V and 1 base at J, with 7 bases between the two ends.

The V call is TRBV5-4, the J call TRBJ1-2; perhaps TRBD1 as D (6 bases). Per germline, CDR1 SGHNT and CDR2 YYREEE (reference sequence). The CDR3 extends over 15 amino acids. Trimming shortened V by 4 bases and J by 2 bases, and 15 bases separated the two germline ends. The chain's CDR3 is CASSRAGQTNYGYTF. CDR3 coding DNA: TGTGCCAGCAGCCGCGCTGGACAGACCAACTATGGCTACACCTTC.

The chain carries TRBV5-1 and TRBJ2-3, with D maybe TRBD1 (5 bases). V was cut by 0 bases and J by 5 bases, with 10 bases left in between. The CDR3 totals 14 residues. CDR1 is SGHRS, CDR2 YFSETQ, per germline. This chain's CDR3 is CASSLGGRGDTQYF. The DNA for the CDR3 is TGCGCCAGCAGCTTGGGCGGTAGGGGAGATACGCAGTATTTT.

The gene calls are TRBV5-5 and TRBJ2-7, with TRBD1 as a possible D gene (7 bases). Germline CDR1 reads SGHKS; CDR2 reads YYEKEE (reference sequence). Trimming shortened V by 0 bases and J by 2 bases, and 12 bases separated the two germline ends. The CDR3 spans 15 residues. The CDR3 here is CASSLAEGATYEQYF. The CDR3 DNA reads TGTGCCAGCAGCTTGGCGGAGGGGGCAACCTACGAGCAGTACTTC.

The V and J genes are TRBV6-4 and TRBJ2-1; D remains unclear. V lost 0 bases and J lost 0, with 9 bases in between. Per the germline V gene, CDR1 is MRHNA and CDR2 is SNTAGT. CDR3 length equals 16 residues. CDR3 DNA sequence: TGTGCCAGCAGTGACTCAGAAGCATACTCCTACAATGAGCAGTTCTTC. The encoded protein is CASSDSEAYSYNEQFF.

The J gene is TRBJ2-3, the V gene TRBV10-1; D is ambiguous. Germline CDR1 reads WNHNN; CDR2 reads SYGVQD (reference sequence). Between the trimmed V and J ends, which lost 0 bases and 0 bases, there was a span of 10 bases. The CDR3 loop spans 16 amino acids. This CDR3 is CASSESSGHSTDTQYF. The DNA for the CDR3 is TGCGCCAGCAGTGAGTCATCAGGTCATAGCACAGATACGCAGTATTTT.

This clone occurred many times. The chain links TRBV6-5 to TRBJ2-2; TRBD1 aligns across 7 bases. The ends lost 4 bases at V and 1 base at J; junction bases unmatched: 6. The germline V gene has CDR1 MNHEY and CDR2 SVGAGI. The CDR3 totals 16 residues. The CDR3 coding sequence is TGTGCCAGCAGTTTACAGGGGAATGAGAACACCGGGGAGCTGTTTTTT. It codes for CASSLQGNENTGELFF.

The J gene is TRBJ2-5, the V gene TRBV5-1; 9 bases line up with TRBD1. This CDR3 has 14 amino acids. Germline assignment: CDR1 SGHRS and CDR2 YFSETQ. The J segment lost 1 base and the V segment lost 4 bases, leaving 2 bases of the junction unmatched. The chain's CDR3 is CASSPGQGQETQYF. DNA of the CDR3: TGCGCCAGCAGCCCGGGACAGGGCCAAGAGACCCAGTACTTC.

This clone was seen a few times. V is TRBV6-5 and J is TRBJ1-6; D is undetermined. V shed 6 bases and J shed 1 base, with 10 bases lying between them. The CDR3 runs 15 residues. The germline gives CDR1 MNHEY, CDR2 SVGAGI. The CDR3 sequence is CASRTEGSYNSPLHF. CDR3 coding DNA: TGTGCCAGCAGGACGGAGGGATCCTATAATTCACCCCTCCACTTT.

J is TRBJ2-3 and V is TRBV19; 9 bases match TRBD1. Losses at the gene ends were 5 bases for V and 5 bases for J; bases not matched to a gene: 8. CDR3 length: 15 residues. CDR1 is LNHDA, CDR2 SQIVND, per germline (reference sequence). CDR3 nucleotides: TGTGCCAGTAGTGGACAGGGGTGGGGAGGAGATACGCAGTATTTT. Its protein product is CASSGQGWGGDTQYF.

The rearrangement links TRBV30 to TRBJ2-7; TRBD2 aligns across 8 bases. V was pared by 0 bases and J by 7 bases, with 5 bases of the junction left unmatched. CDR3 length equals 13 residues. CDR1 is GTSNPN and CDR2 is SVGIG in the germline V gene (reference sequence). CDR3 region: CAWSVSGGREQYF. The CDR3 DNA sequence: TGTGCCTGGAGTGTTTCGGGGGGGCGAGAGCAGTACTTC.